This section outlines one T cell receptor (beta chain) sequence together with its context. Its antigen is unidentified. These data belong to a study of regulatory T cells in long-lasting Graves disease. Building of the TCR beta libraries involved iRepertoire HTBI primers and Arm-PCR of CDR3 regions. Per the original methods: In the combined samples, under 80 TRBV and fewer than 15 TRBJ segments were identified. TCRdb recomputed calls from the multiplex PCR reads with MiXCR, one row per CDR3 protein. TCRdb's processing, not the study's, gives the V and J calls here. This table has more than 400,000 distinct CDR3 sequences, under 20% appearing once. Time point of the sample: newly diagnosed GD, antithyroid drugs for less than 3 months. PBMC-extracted RNA yielded the TCR library. Findings and limits, study-wide: Sharing of public clonotypes was greater in persistent patients (about 2,500) than in new patients (almost 1,000).

Germline loops: CDR1 SGHRS, CDR2 YFSETQ. Trimming removed 2 bases from V and 2 bases from J; junction bases left unmatched: 6. The CDR3 consists of 16 residues. These same data were also listed under a study on T cells in Graves' hyperthyroidism and ophthalmopathy.

V is TRBV5-1 and J is TRBJ2-3; 9 nucleotides agree with TRBD2. Here the sequenced sample was peripheral blood mononuclear cells (PBMCs), taken at new diagnosis, from a patient treated with antithyroid drugs. The clonotype was recovered from a man aged 40-50 years with Graves disease. The CDR3 nucleotides are TGCGCCAGCAGCTTTCTCAGCGGGAGGATCACAGATACGCAGTATTTT. Translation gives CASSFLSGRITDTQYF.